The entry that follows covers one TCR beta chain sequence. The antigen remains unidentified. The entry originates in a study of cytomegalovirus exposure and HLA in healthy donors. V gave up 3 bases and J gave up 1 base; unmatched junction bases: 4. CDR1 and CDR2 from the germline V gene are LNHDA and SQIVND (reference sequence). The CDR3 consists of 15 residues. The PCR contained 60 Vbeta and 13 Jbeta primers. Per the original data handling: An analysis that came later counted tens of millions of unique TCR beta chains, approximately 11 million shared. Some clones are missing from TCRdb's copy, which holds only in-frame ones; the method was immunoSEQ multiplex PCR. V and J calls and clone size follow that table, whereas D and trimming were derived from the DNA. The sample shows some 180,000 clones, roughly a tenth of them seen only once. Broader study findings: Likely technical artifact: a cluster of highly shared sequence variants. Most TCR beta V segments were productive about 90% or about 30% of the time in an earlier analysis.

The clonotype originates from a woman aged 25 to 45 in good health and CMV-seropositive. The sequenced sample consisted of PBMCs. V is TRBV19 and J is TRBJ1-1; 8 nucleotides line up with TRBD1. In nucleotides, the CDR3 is TGTGCCAGTAGTATGCGGACAGGGCCGAACACTGAAGCTTTCTTT. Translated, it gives CASSMRTGPNTEAFF.